This T cell receptor (beta chain) stems from a study of beta chain features in type 1 diabetes (dated by TCRdb to the late 2010s). Notes on the research overall: Mean age, gender distribution, total cell number and subset yield did not differ between patients and healthy donors. Whereas all 30 or so donors provided naive and central memory subsets, regulatory and stem cell-like memory subsets were isolated from just 8 patients and about 8 healthy donors. A total of some 100,000,000 sorted cells were examined across all samples, and a strong correlation was observed between cell number per subset and RNA yield. The study compared TCRB repertoires of sorted circulating CD4+ T cell subsets between recently diagnosed type 1 diabetes patients and matched healthy donors.

The entire isolated RNA was reverse transcribed using the High Capacity cDNA Reverse Transcription Kit, and thus expressed TCRB transcripts were sequenced. Naive, central memory and regulatory T cell samples underwent deep immunoSEQ sequencing, averaging around 4 million total reads per sample. Sorted cells were lysed in RLT buffer, and RNA was extracted using DNase-treated RNeasy Micro or Mini kits according to cell number. Each cell subset was processed separately to prevent cross-contamination, with patient and healthy donor samples processed together. TCRB sequences were amplified from cDNA with the immunoSEQ multiplex PCR, producing 87-bp fragments spanning the CDR3 region. Amplicons were sequenced on the Illumina HiSeq platform. Per the source publication's procedure: Synthetic template baselines were used to correct PCR bias computationally, reads within Hamming distance 2 were collapsed, and singletons that could not be merged were discarded. By aligning reads against IMGT, V, D and J genes, CDR3 length, and insertions or deletions at six rearrangement sites were assigned. Within each subset, clonotype counts were normalized to sorted cell number, and only after that were true diversity and Gini coefficients computed with the tcR R package. The overlap coefficient, calculated on TCRB nucleotide sequences, was used to quantify repertoire sharing. Out-of-frame TCRB sequences from naive cells were analyzed to stand in for the pre-selection repertoire. In its TCRdb copy, this immuneACCESS table keeps in-frame sequences only and misses some clones. Where compared with another copy, unresolved V genes explain less than half of these, and the others have no known cause. V and J calls and clone size are given by that table; D and trimming were obtained from the DNA. The sample has 600,000 or so clones on record, under 15% of them singletons. Together, the top ten hold more than 0.095% of the sample.

Each donor gave one peripheral blood draw, about 110 mL on average, collected into heparinised tubes. A BD FACSAria II was used to sort naive, central memory, regulatory and stem cell-like memory CD4+ T cells with a panel that included CD45RO, CCR7, CD25, CD127, CD95 and CD27. A purity above 95% was achieved for all sorted populations. PBMCs were isolated right away by Lymphoprep density gradient centrifugation and were stained directly, without culture. So that batch effects would be minimized, each experiment stained and sorted samples in pairs, pairing one healthy donor with one patient. Overall study outcomes, separate from this receptor: PCR may preferentially amplify shorter templates, but because patient and control samples were amplified and corrected together, any resulting skew would affect both groups equally. Fewer insertions and more nucleotide deletions at VDJ recombination sites were observed in patients with type 1 diabetes, implying thymic rearrangement abnormalities. A moderate but significant shortening of TCRB CDR3 length was observed in type 1 diabetes patients in all four CD4+ subsets. HLA sub-analyses involved small numbers of individuals, so any influence of HLA type on TCRB rearrangement remained unresolved. The naive, central memory and regulatory TCRB repertoires appeared to resemble one another more closely among patients than among healthy donors. Because cDNA rather than genomic DNA was sequenced, highly expressing activated cells could have been over-represented, although no difference in activation and CD3 levels was found between groups.

This clone was counted only a few times. Its antigen remains unidentified. Per-base quality was not reported, and no clone a single base away is much larger than it. Including cysteine and phenylalanine, the CDR3 has 16 amino acids. CDR3 DNA is the only sequence kept; it has 48 bases, read in frame from the first base. The germline V gene yields SGHRS for CDR1 and YFSETQ for CDR2. Relative to germline, V is missing 3 bases and J is missing 2 bases, with 6 bases of the junction outside any gene match. The sequencing input was naive CD4+ T cells from blood. The sample's cell subset or site label, in plain terms: true naive CD4+ T cells. This receptor was identified in a man younger than 45 with type 1 diabetes. The sequence joins TRBV5-1 to TRBJ2-2; TRBD2 fits 8 bases in the junction. The nucleotide sequence is TGCGCCAGCAGCTCCCTACTAGCGGACAACACCGGGGAGCTGTTTTTT. Its protein product is CASSSLLADNTGELFF.